A single sample is the source of the 2 T cell receptor beta chains below, sequenced in a study of T cells after yellow fever vaccination. TCRdb fed the 5' RACE reads into MiXCR, producing one record per CDR3 protein. There are 60,000 to 85,000 distinct CDR3 sequences in the sample; 7.1% occur only once, and around 32% lies in the top ten. The sample was CD8+ T cells sorted from PBMCs, taken more than 4 days after the first yellow fever vaccination. All receptors derive from a man aged 18 to 30 who received the YFV17D yellow fever vaccine.

The chain links TRBV27 to TRBJ1-1, with TRBD1 matching 8 bases. The J segment lost 3 bases and the V segment lost 6 bases, leaving 6 bases of the junction unmatched. The CDR3 has 14 amino acids. Germline V CDR1 and CDR2: MNHEY, SMNVEV (reference sequence). The CDR3 coding sequence is TGTGCCAGCAGACTAGGACAGGGAGACACTGAAGCTTTCTTT. It codes for CASRLGQGDTEAFF.

This clonotype was counted many times. The V gene is TRBV7-9, the J gene TRBJ2-1, with 8 bases aligning to TRBD1. Germline assignment: CDR1 SEHNR and CDR2 FQNEAQ (reference sequence). The CDR3 spans 16 residues. With 5 bases clipped from V and 0 bases from J, the junction kept 6 bases outside the gene matches. CDR3 region: CASSTAQGASYNEQFF. The CDR3 bases are TGTGCCAGCAGCACGGCGCAGGGGGCCTCCTACAATGAGCAGTTCTTC.